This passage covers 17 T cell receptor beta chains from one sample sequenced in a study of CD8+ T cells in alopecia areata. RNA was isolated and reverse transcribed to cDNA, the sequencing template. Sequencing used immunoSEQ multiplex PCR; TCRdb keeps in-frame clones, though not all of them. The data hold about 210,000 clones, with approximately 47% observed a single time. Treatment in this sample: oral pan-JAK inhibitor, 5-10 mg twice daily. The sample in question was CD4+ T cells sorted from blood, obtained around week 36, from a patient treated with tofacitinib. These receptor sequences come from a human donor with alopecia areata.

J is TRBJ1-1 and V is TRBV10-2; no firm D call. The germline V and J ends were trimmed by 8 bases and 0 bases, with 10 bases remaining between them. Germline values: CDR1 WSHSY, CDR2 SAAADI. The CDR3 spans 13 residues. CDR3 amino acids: CASGRSLNTEAFF. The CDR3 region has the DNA TGCGCCAGCGGCCGCTCCTTGAACACTGAAGCTTTCTTT.

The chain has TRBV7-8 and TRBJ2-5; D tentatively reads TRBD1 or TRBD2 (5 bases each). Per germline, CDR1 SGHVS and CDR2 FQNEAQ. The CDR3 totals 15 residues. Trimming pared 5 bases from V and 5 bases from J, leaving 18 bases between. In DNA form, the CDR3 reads TGTGCCAGCAGCCCAGCCATCGGGGCAAGGGAGACCCAGTACTTC. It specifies CASSPAIGARETQYF.

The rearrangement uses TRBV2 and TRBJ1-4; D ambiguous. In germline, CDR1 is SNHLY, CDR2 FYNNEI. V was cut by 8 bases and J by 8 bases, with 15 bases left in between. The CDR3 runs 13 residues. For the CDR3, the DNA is TGTGCCAGCTTATATGGAGCGCGAGAAAAACTGTTTTTT. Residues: CASLYGAREKLFF.

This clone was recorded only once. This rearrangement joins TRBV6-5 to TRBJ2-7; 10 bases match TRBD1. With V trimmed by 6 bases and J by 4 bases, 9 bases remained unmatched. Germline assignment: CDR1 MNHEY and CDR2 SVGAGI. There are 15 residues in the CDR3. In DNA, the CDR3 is TGTGCCAGCAGGAAACGCGACAGGGGGCTTTACGAGCAGTACTTC. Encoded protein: CASRKRDRGLYEQYF.

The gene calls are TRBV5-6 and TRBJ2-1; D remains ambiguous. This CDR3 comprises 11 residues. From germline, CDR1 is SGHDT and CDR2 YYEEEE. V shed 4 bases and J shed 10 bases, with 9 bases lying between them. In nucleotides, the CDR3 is TGTGCCAGCAGCCCAGGTGGGGAGCAGTTCTTC. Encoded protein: CASSPGGEQFF.

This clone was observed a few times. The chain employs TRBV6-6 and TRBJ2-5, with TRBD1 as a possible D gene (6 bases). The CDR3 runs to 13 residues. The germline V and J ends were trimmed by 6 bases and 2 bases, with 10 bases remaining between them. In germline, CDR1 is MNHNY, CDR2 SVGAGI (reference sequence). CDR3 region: CASRGDIQETQYF. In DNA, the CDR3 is TGTGCCAGCAGAGGGGACATTCAAGAGACCCAGTACTTC.

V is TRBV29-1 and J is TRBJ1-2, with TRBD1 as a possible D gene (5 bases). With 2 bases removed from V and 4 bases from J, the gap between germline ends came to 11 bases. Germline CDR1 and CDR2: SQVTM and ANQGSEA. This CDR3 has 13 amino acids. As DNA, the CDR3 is TGCAGCGTTGAAAGCCAGGGTCTCTATGGCTACACCTTC. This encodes CSVESQGLYGYTF.

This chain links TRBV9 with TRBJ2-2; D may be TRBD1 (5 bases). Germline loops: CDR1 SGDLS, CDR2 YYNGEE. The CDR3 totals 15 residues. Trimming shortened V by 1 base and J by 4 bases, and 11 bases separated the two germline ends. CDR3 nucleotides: TGTGCCAGCAGCGTACCTCAGGGCCCCACCGGGGAGCTGTTTTTT. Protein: CASSVPQGPTGELFF.

This chain's CDR3 is CASSRQPPYNEQFF. CDR3 bases: TGCGCCAGCAGCCGACAGCCCCCGTACAATGAGCAGTTCTTC. This chain links TRBV5-1 with TRBJ2-1; D is possibly TRBD1 (5 bases). CDR1 and CDR2 from the germline V gene are SGHRS and YFSETQ. The CDR3 runs 14 residues. Trimming shortened V by 4 bases and J by 4 bases, and 12 bases separated the two germline ends. Full variable domain (remainder filled in from reference TRBV5-1 and TRBJ2-1): KAGVTQTPRYLIKTRGQQVTLSCSPISGHRSVSWYQQTPGQGLQFLFEYFSETQRNKGNFPGRFSGRQFSNSRSEMNVSTLELGDSALYLCASSRQPPYNEQFFGPGTRLTVL.

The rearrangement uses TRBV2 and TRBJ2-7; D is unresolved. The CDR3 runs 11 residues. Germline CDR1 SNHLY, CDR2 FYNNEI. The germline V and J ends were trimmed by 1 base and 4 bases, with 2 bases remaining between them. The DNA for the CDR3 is TGTGCCAGCAGTGAAGGGTACGAGCAGTACTTC. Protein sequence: CASSEGYEQYF.

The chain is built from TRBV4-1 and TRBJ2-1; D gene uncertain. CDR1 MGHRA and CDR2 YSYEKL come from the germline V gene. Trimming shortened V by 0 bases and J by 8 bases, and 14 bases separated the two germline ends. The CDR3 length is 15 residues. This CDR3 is CASSQERQAFDEQFF. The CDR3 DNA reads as TGCGCCAGCAGCCAAGAGAGGCAGGCCTTTGATGAGCAGTTCTTC.

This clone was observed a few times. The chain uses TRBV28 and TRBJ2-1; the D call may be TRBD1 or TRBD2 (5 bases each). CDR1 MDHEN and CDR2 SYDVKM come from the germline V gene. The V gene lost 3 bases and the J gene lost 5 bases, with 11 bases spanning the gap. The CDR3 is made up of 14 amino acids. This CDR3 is CASSLTGTDNEQFF. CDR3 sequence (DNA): TGTGCCAGCAGTTTGACGGGGACCGACAATGAGCAGTTCTTC.

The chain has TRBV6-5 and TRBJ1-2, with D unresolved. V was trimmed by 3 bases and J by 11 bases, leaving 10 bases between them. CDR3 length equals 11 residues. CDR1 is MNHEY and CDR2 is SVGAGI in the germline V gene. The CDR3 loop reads CASSYGWKYTF. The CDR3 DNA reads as TGTGCCAGCAGTTATGGCTGGAAGTACACCTTC.

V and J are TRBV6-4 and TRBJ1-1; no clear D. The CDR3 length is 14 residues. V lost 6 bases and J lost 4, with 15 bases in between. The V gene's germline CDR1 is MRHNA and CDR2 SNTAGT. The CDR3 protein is CASSTDLQSTEAFF. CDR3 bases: TGTGCCAGCAGCACGGATCTCCAATCCACTGAAGCTTTCTTT.

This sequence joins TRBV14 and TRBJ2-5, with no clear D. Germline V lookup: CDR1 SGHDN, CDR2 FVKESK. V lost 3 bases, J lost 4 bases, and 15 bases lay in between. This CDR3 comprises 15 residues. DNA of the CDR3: TGTGCCAGCAGCCACACTTTAGGTCCCGGAGAGACCCAGTACTTC. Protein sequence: CASSHTLGPGETQYF.

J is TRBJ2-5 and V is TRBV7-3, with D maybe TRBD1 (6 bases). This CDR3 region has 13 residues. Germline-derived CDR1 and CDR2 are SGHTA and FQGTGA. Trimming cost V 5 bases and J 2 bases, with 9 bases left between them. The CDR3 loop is CASSRTEQETQYF. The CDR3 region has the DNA TGTGCCAGCAGCCGGACAGAACAAGAGACCCAGTACTTC. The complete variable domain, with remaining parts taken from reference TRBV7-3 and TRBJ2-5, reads GAGVSQTPSNKVTEKGKYVELRCDPISGHTALYWYRQSLGQGPEFLIYFQGTGAADDSGLPNDRFFAVRPEGSVSTLKIQRTERGDSAVYLCASSRTEQETQYFGPGTRLLVL.

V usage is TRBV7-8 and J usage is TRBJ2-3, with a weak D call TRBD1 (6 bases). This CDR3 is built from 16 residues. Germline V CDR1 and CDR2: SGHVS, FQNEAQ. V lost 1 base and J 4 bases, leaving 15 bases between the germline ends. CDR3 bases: TGTGCCAGCAGCTTAGACCGACTCGCAGGGGCAGATACGCAGTATTTT. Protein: CASSLDRLAGADTQYF.